Listed below are T cell receptor beta chains from one sample, sequenced in a study of beta chain features in type 1 diabetes. Clones were sequenced by immunoSEQ multiplex PCR, and TCRdb holds only the in-frame ones, with some missing. This table has about 120,000 clones, 17% appearing once. The sample taken for sequencing was central memory CD4+ T cells from blood. The receptors were sampled from a man between 18 and 29 years old with type 1 diabetes. The CDR3 runs from the conserved cysteine through the conserved F or W. D genes are given only for firm matches. The size field is filled for only some rows; it gives once, few, many or a size class.

V: TRBV5-1
D: TRBD2
J: TRBJ2-3
size: NA
length: 16
CDR3: CASSLVTSGSPDTQYF
DNA: TGCGCCAGCAGCTTGGTGACTAGCGGGAGCCCAGATACGCAGTATTTT

V: TRBV7-3
D: NA
J: TRBJ2-2
size: NA
length: 14
CDR3: CASRLTPAAGELFF
DNA: TGTGCCAGCAGACTTACCCCGGCGGCGGGGGAGCTGTTTTTT

V: TRBV30
D: NA
J: TRBJ2-1
size: few
length: 12
CDR3: CAWSVLWDEQFF
DNA: TGTGCCTGGAGTGTACTATGGGATGAGCAGTTCTTC

V: TRBV9
D: NA
J: TRBJ2-3
size: NA
length: 14
CDR3: CATVSPGGTDTQYF
DNA: TGTGCCACCGTTAGCCCGGGCGGAACAGATACGCAGTATTTT

V: TRBV29-1
D: NA
J: TRBJ1-1
size: few
length: 13
CDR3: CSAARQGNTEAFF
DNA: TGCAGCGCTGCCCGGCAGGGGAACACTGAAGCTTTCTTT

V: TRBV5-1
D: TRBD2
J: TRBJ2-1
size: few
length: 16
CDR3: CASSPGTSGRALEQFF
DNA: TGCGCCAGCAGCCCTGGGACTAGCGGGAGGGCCCTTGAGCAGTTCTTC

V: TRBV2
D: NA
J: TRBJ2-4
size: NA
length: 15
CDR3: CASSESGTTKNIQYF
DNA: TGTGCCAGCAGTGAATCAGGGACGACCAAAAACATTCAGTACTTC

V: TRBV5-4
D: TRBD2
J: TRBJ2-1
size: few
length: 18
CDR3: CASSPQHRTSGVGNEQFF
DNA: TGTGCCAGCAGCCCGCAACATAGGACTAGCGGGGTGGGCAATGAGCAGTTCTTC

V: TRBV18
D: NA
J: TRBJ2-1
size: NA
length: 15
CDR3: CASSPDRMDYNEQFF
DNA: TGTGCCAGCTCTCCTGACAGGATGGACTACAATGAGCAGTTCTTC

V: TRBV29-1
D: NA
J: TRBJ2-2
size: few
length: 12
CDR3: CSVERGTGELFF
DNA: TGCAGCGTTGAAAGAGGGACCGGGGAGCTGTTTTTT

V: TRBV11-1
D: TRBD2
J: TRBJ2-3
size: few
length: 14
CDR3: CASRSGGGTDTQYF
DNA: TGTGCCAGCCGAAGCGGGGGTGGCACAGATACGCAGTATTTT

V: TRBV5-4
D: TRBD1
J: TRBJ2-5
size: many
length: 14
CDR3: CASSRQGAAETQYF
DNA: TGTGCCAGCAGCCGACAGGGGGCCGCAGAGACCCAGTACTTC

V: TRBV7-2
D: TRBD2
J: TRBJ2-3
size: few
length: 17
CDR3: CASSLVPAGGGTDTQYF
DNA: TGTGCCAGCAGCTTAGTCCCGGCGGGAGGGGGCACAGATACGCAGTATTTT

V: TRBV7-2
D: NA
J: TRBJ2-3
size: many
length: 14
CDR3: CASSPYLSTDTQYF
DNA: TGTGCCAGCAGCCCCTACCTTAGCACAGATACGCAGTATTTT

V: TRBV5-1
D: NA
J: TRBJ1-1
size: NA
length: 14
CDR3: CASSLVGVNTEAFF
DNA: TGCGCCAGCAGCTTGGTAGGGGTGAACACTGAAGCTTTCTTT

V: TRBV11-1
D: TRBD1
J: TRBJ2-7
size: few
length: 12
CDR3: CASSSDRDEQYF
DNA: TGTGCCAGCAGCTCAGACAGGGACGAGCAGTACTTC

V: TRBV7-7
D: NA
J: TRBJ1-5
size: NA
length: 14
CDR3: CASTPGVSNQPQHF
DNA: TGTGCTAGCACTCCGGGGGTAAGCAATCAGCCCCAGCATTTT

V: TRBV29-1
D: TRBD1
J: TRBJ2-5
size: few
length: 12
CDR3: CSVDRGRETQYF
DNA: TGCAGCGTTGACAGGGGGCGAGAGACCCAGTACTTC

V: TRBV5-1
D: NA
J: TRBJ2-4
size: NA
length: 16
CDR3: CASSLVGASAKNIQYF
DNA: TGCGCCAGCAGCTTGGTAGGGGCTTCGGCCAAAAACATTCAGTACTTC

V: TRBV7-2
D: TRBD1
J: TRBJ2-3
size: few
length: 18
CDR3: CASSLEMVGTGTADTQYF
DNA: TGTGCCAGCAGCTTAGAGATGGTTGGGACAGGGACCGCAGATACGCAGTATTTT

V: TRBV7-9
D: TRBD2
J: TRBJ2-5
size: few
length: 17
CDR3: CASSLMGGSNLGETQYF
DNA: TGTGCCAGCAGCTTAATGGGCGGGAGTAACTTAGGAGAGACCCAGTACTTC

V: TRBV6-6
D: NA
J: TRBJ1-2
size: NA
length: 14
CDR3: CASSSPRSNYGYTF
DNA: TGTGCCAGCAGTAGCCCCAGAAGTAACTATGGCTACACCTTC

V: TRBV5-1
D: NA
J: TRBJ2-1
size: NA
length: 13
CDR3: CASSLEQYNEQFF
DNA: TGCGCCAGCAGCTTGGAGCAGTACAATGAGCAGTTCTTC

V: TRBV7-3
D: TRBD1
J: TRBJ1-1
size: few
length: 15
CDR3: CASSASGTANTEAFF
DNA: TGTGCCAGCAGCGCCTCCGGGACAGCGAACACTGAAGCTTTCTTT

V: TRBV5-1
D: NA
J: TRBJ2-5
size: NA
length: 13
CDR3: CASSLGTQETQYF
DNA: TGCGCCAGCAGCCTCGGGACTCAAGAGACCCAGTACTTC

V: TRBV7-9
D: TRBD1
J: TRBJ2-7
size: few
length: 16
CDR3: CASSSQDRDLSYEQYF
DNA: TGTGCCAGCAGCTCTCAGGACAGGGACCTATCCTACGAGCAGTACTTC

V: TRBV6-5
D: TRBD1
J: TRBJ2-7
size: few
length: 12
CDR3: CASRGQVHEQYF
DNA: TGTGCCAGCAGGGGACAGGTCCACGAGCAGTACTTC

V: TRBV4-3
D: NA
J: TRBJ2-3
size: few
length: 14
CDR3: CASSQYQGGDTQYF
DNA: TGCGCCAGCAGCCAGTATCAGGGGGGGGATACGCAGTATTTT

V: TRBV29-1
D: TRBD2
J: TRBJ2-2
size: few
length: 14
CDR3: CSATSWGGTGELFF
DNA: TGCAGCGCCACCTCCTGGGGGGGCACCGGGGAGCTGTTTTTT

V: TRBV4-1
D: TRBD1
J: TRBJ2-7
size: NA
length: 16
CDR3: CASSQSTGTGRYEQYF
DNA: TGCGCCAGCAGCCAATCAACCGGGACAGGGAGGTACGAGCAGTACTTC

V: TRBV7-2
D: NA
J: TRBJ2-3
size: many
length: 12
CDR3: CASSTYTDTQYF
DNA: TGTGCCAGCAGCACCTACACAGATACGCAGTATTTT

V: TRBV19
D: TRBD2
J: TRBJ2-1
size: NA
length: 18
CDR3: CASSKTSGGFGVYNEQFF
DNA: TGTGCCAGTAGTAAAACAAGCGGGGGGTTTGGAGTCTACAATGAGCAGTTCTTC

V: TRBV15
D: NA
J: TRBJ2-3
size: few
length: 16
CDR3: CATSRTIQETGDTQYF
DNA: TGTGCCACCAGCAGAACCATACAGGAGACTGGAGATACGCAGTATTTT

V: TRBV7-2
D: NA
J: TRBJ2-5
size: NA
length: 13
CDR3: CASSLAWVGTQYF
DNA: TGTGCCAGCAGCTTAGCCTGGGTGGGGACCCAGTACTTC

V: TRBV23-1
D: NA
J: TRBJ1-2
size: NA
length: 10
CDR3: CASRPGGYTF
DNA: TGCGCCAGCAGACCGGGGGGCTACACCTTC

V: TRBV2
D: NA
J: TRBJ1-2
size: NA
length: 15
CDR3: CASSGGGTAGYGYTF
DNA: TGTGCCAGCAGTGGTGGTGGAACCGCGGGCTATGGCTACACCTTC

V: TRBV6-5
D: TRBD2
J: TRBJ2-3
size: many
length: 16
CDR3: CASSFVRTSGTDTQYF
DNA: TGTGCCAGCAGTTTCGTCAGGACTAGCGGGACAGATACGCAGTATTTT

V: TRBV4-3
D: NA
J: TRBJ2-1
size: many
length: 15
CDR3: CASSQDWAGNNEQFF
DNA: TGCGCCAGCAGCCAAGATTGGGCAGGGAACAATGAGCAGTTCTTC

V: TRBV9
D: TRBD1
J: TRBJ2-7
size: NA
length: 15
CDR3: CASSVAPGGLYEQYF
DNA: TGTGCCAGCAGCGTAGCCCCAGGGGGTTTATACGAGCAGTACTTC

V: TRBV29-1
D: TRBD2
J: TRBJ2-1
size: NA
length: 15
CDR3: CSVYRVTSENNEQFF
DNA: TGCAGCGTATACAGAGTGACTAGCGAGAACAATGAGCAGTTCTTC

V: TRBV9
D: NA
J: TRBJ1-5
size: NA
length: 14
CDR3: CASSPTGHNQPQHF
DNA: TGTGCCAGCAGTCCGACAGGCCACAATCAGCCCCAGCATTTT

V: TRBV30
D: NA
J: TRBJ1-3
size: few
length: 11
CDR3: CAWDSGNTIYF
DNA: TGTGCCTGGGACTCTGGAAACACCATATATTTT

V: TRBV19
D: NA
J: TRBJ2-7
size: NA
length: 11
CDR3: CASSFRYEQYF
DNA: TGTGCCAGTAGTTTCCGTTACGAGCAGTACTTC

V: TRBV7-9
D: NA
J: TRBJ1-1
size: NA
length: 14
CDR3: CASSLVQVNTEAFF
DNA: TGTGCCAGCAGCTTAGTCCAGGTGAACACTGAAGCTTTCTTT

V: TRBV7-2
D: NA
J: TRBJ2-3
size: NA
length: 14
CDR3: CASSRGGASDTQYF
DNA: TGTGCCAGCAGCAGGGGGGGCGCCTCAGATACGCAGTATTTT

V: TRBV7-9
D: TRBD1
J: TRBJ2-4
size: few
length: 15
CDR3: CASSLEGQLTNIQYF
DNA: TGTGCCAGCAGCTTAGAGGGACAGTTAACAAACATTCAGTACTTC

V: TRBV4-1
D: NA
J: TRBJ2-3
size: few
length: 13
CDR3: CASSQDRAGMQYF
DNA: TGCGCCAGCAGCCAAGATCGGGCAGGGATGCAGTATTTT

V: TRBV18
D: NA
J: TRBJ1-1
size: NA
length: 14
CDR3: CASQKEGVRTEAFF
DNA: TGTGCCAGCCAGAAGGAAGGGGTTAGGACTGAAGCTTTCTTT

V: TRBV7-2
D: TRBD1
J: TRBJ1-6
size: few
length: 15
CDR3: CASSPRDRVSSPLHF
DNA: TGTGCCAGCAGCCCCCGGGACAGGGTTAGTTCACCCCTCCACTTT

V: TRBV7-2
D: NA
J: TRBJ2-7
size: many
length: 14
CDR3: CASSLDGYLYEQYF
DNA: TGTGCCAGCAGCTTAGACGGATATCTGTACGAGCAGTACTTC

V: TRBV30
D: NA
J: TRBJ2-7
size: NA
length: 13
CDR3: CAWSVTVFYEQYF
DNA: TGTGCCTGGAGTGTAACGGTTTTCTACGAGCAGTACTTC

V: TRBV23-1
D: NA
J: TRBJ2-3
size: many
length: 13
CDR3: CASRSRGTDTQYF
DNA: TGCGCCAGCAGGAGCAGGGGAACAGATACGCAGTATTTT

V: TRBV7-2
D: NA
J: TRBJ2-7
size: NA
length: 13
CDR3: CASSPSRAGEQYF
DNA: TGTGCCAGCAGCCCCTCAAGGGCGGGGGAGCAGTACTTC

V: TRBV28
D: NA
J: TRBJ2-2
size: NA
length: 11
CDR3: CASSLAGELFF
DNA: TGTGCCAGCAGTTTAGCCGGGGAGCTGTTTTTT